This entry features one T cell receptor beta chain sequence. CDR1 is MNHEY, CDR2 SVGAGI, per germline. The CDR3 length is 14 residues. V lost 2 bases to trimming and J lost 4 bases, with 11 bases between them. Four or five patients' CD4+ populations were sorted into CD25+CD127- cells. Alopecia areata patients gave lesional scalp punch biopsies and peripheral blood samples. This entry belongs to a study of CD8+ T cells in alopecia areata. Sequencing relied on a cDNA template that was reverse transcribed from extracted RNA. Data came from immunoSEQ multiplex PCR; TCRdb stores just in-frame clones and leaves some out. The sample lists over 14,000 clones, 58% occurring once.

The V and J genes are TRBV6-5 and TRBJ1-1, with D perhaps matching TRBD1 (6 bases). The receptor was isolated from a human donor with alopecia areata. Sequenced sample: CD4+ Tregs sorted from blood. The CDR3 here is CASSYGGGGTEAFF. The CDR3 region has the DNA TGTGCCAGCAGTTACGGGGGCGGGGGCACTGAAGCTTTCTTT.